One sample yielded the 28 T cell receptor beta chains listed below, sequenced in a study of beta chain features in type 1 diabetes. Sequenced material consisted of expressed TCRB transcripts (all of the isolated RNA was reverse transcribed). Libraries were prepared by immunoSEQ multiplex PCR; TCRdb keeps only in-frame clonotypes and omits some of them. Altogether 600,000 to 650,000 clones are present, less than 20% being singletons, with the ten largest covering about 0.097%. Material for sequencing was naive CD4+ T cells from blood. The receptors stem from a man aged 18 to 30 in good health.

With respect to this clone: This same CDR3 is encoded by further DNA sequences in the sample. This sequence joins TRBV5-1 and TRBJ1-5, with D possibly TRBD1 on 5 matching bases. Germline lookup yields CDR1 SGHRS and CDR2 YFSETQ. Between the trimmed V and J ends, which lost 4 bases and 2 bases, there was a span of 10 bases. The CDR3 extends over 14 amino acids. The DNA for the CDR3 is TGCGCCAGCAGCCCTGGGACGGGCAATCAGCCCCAGCATTTT. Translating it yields CASSPGTGNQPQHF.

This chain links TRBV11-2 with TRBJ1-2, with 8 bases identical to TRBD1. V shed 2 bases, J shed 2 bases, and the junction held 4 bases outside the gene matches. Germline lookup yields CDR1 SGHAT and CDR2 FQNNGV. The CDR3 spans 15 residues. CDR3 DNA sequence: TGTGCCAGCAGCTTACAACGGACAGGGAACTATGGCTACACCTTC. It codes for CASSLQRTGNYGYTF.

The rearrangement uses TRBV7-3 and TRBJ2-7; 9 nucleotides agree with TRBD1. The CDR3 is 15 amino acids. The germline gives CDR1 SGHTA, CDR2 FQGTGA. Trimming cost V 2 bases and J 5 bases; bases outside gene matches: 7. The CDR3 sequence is CASSLAGTGWHEQYF. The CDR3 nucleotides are TGTGCCAGCAGCTTAGCCGGGACAGGGTGGCACGAGCAGTACTTC.

The CDR3 is CASSLGQGFTDTQYF. For the CDR3, the DNA is TGCGCCAGCAGCTTGGGACAGGGGTTCACAGATACGCAGTATTTT. The gene calls are TRBV5-1 and TRBJ2-3; 8 bases match TRBD1. Trimming took 0 bases from V and 2 from J; bases not matched to a gene: 2. This CDR3 has 15 amino acids. Germline CDR1 reads SGHRS; CDR2 reads YFSETQ.

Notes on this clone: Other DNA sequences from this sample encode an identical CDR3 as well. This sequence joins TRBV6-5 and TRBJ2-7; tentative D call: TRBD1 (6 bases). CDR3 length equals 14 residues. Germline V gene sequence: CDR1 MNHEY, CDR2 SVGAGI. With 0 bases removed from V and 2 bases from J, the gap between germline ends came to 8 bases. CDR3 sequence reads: CASSYSRTAYEQYF. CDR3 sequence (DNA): TGTGCCAGCAGTTACTCTCGGACAGCCTACGAGCAGTACTTC.

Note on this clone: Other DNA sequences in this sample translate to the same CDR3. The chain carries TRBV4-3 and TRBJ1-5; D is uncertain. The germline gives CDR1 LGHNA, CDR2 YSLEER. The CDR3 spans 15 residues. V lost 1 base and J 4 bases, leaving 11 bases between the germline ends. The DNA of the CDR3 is TGCGCCAGCAGCCAAGGGGGATTAGGTAATCAGCCCCAGCATTTT. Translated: CASSQGGLGNQPQHF.

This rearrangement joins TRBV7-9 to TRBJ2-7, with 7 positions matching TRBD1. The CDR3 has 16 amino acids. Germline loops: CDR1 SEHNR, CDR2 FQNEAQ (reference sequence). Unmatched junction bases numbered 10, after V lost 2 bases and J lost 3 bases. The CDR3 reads CASSLILGDSGYEQYF. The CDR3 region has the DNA TGTGCCAGCAGCTTAATACTCGGGGACAGCGGCTACGAGCAGTACTTC.

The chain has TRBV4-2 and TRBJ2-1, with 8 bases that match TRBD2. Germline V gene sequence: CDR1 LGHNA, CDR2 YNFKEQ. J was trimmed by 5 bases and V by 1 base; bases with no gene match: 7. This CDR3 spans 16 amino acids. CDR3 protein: CASSQVISGGNNEQFF. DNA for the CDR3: TGTGCCAGCAGCCAAGTAATCAGCGGGGGAAACAATGAGCAGTTCTTC.

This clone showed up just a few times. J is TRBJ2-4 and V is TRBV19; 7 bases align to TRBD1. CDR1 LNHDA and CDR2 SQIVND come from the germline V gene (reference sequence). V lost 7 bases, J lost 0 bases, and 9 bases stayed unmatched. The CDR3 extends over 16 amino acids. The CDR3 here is CASTTGQALAKNIQYF. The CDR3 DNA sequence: TGTGCCAGTACAACCGGACAGGCACTAGCCAAAAACATTCAGTACTTC.

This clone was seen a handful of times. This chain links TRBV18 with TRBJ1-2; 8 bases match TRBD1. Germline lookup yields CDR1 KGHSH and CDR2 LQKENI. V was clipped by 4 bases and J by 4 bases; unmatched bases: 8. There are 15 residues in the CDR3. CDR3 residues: CASSLGQGAAYGYTF. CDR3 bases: TGTGCCAGCTCACTAGGTCAGGGGGCGGCCTATGGCTACACCTTC.

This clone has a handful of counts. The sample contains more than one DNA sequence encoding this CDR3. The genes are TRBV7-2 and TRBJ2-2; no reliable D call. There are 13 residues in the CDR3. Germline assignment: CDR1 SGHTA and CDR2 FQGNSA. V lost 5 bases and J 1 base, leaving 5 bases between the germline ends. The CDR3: CASSPRNTGELFF. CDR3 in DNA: TGTGCCAGCAGCCCCAGGAACACCGGGGAGCTGTTTTTT.

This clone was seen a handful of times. The CDR3 reads CASSLSGQGYTIYF. CDR3 DNA: TGTGCCAGCAGCTTGTCCGGCCAGGGGTACACCATATATTTT. V usage is TRBV5-4 and J usage is TRBJ1-3; TRBD1 might be the D (6 bases). Germline CDR1 and CDR2: SGHNT and YYREEE (reference sequence). Trimming took 1 base from V and 8 from J, leaving 13 bases between them. This CDR3 is built from 14 residues.

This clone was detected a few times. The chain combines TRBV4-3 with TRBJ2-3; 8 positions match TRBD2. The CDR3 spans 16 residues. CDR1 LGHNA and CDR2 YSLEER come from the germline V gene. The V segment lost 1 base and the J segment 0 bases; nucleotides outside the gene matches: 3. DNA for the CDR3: TGCGCCAGCAGCCAAGCTGAGCGGGGGAGCACAGATACGCAGTATTTT. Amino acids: CASSQAERGSTDTQYF.

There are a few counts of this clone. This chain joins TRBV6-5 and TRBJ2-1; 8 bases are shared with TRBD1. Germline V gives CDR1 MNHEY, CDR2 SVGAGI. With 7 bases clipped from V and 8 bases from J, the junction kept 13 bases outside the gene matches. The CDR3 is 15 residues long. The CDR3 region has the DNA TGTGCCAGCACCGACAGGGGCCCGTTAATCGATGAGCAGTTCTTC. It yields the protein CASTDRGPLIDEQFF.

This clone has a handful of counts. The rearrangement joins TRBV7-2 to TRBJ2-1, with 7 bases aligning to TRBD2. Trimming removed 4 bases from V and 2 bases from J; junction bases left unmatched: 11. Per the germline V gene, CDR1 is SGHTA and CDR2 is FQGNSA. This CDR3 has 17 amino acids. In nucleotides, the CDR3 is TGTGCCAGCAGCTCGGGACTATTGACGTTCACCTACAATGAGCAGTTCTTC. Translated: CASSSGLLTFTYNEQFF. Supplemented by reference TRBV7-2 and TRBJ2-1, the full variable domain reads GAGVSQSPSNKVTEKGKDVELRCDPISGHTALYWYRQSLGQGLEFLIYFQGNSAPDKSGLPSDRFSAERTGGSVSTLTIQRTQQEDSAVYLCASSSGLLTFTYNEQFFGPGTRLTVL.

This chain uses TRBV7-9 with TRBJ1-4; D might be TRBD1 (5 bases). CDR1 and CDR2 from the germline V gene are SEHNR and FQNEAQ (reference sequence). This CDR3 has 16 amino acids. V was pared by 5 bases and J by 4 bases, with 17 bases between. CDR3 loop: CASSQRPDSLNEKLFF. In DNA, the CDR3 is TGTGCCAGCAGCCAGAGACCCGACAGTCTTAATGAAAAACTGTTTTTT.

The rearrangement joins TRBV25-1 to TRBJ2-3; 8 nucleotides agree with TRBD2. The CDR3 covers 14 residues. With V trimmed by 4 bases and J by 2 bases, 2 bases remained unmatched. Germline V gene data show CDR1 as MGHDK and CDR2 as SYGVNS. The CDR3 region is CASSGAGATDTQYF. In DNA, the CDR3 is TGTGCCAGCAGTGGAGCGGGGGCCACAGATACGCAGTATTTT.

The CDR3 loop reads CASSYPGGISQPQHF. The DNA for the CDR3 is TGTGCCAGCAGTTACCCAGGGGGCATAAGTCAGCCCCAGCATTTT. The chain couples TRBV6-6 to TRBJ1-5; 8 bases agree with TRBD1. This CDR3 region has 15 residues. CDR1 and CDR2 (germline): MNHNY, SVGAGI (reference sequence). V trimming: 2 bases; J trimming: 6 bases; junction bases outside the gene matches: 6.

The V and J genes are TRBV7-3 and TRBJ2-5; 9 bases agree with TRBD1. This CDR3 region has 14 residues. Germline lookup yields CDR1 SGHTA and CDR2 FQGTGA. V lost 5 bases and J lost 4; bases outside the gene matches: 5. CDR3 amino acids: CASSPGTGIETQYF. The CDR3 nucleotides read TGTGCCAGCAGCCCCGGGACAGGGATAGAGACCCAGTACTTC.

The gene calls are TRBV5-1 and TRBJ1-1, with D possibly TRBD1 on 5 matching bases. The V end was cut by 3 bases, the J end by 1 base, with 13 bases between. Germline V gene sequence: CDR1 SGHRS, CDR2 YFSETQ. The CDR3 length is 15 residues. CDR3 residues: CASSWKGTENTEAFF. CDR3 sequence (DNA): TGCGCCAGCAGCTGGAAAGGGACGGAGAACACTGAAGCTTTCTTT.

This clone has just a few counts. For the CDR3, the DNA is TGCGCCAGCAGCCAAGAGGTTGGGGGTGTTACGCAGTATTTT. It encodes CASSQEVGGVTQYF. The chain couples TRBV4-3 to TRBJ2-3; either TRBD1 or TRBD2 may fit D (5 bases each). The CDR3 spans 14 residues. Germline CDR1 and CDR2: LGHNA and YSLEER. V lost 0 bases to trimming and J lost 8 bases, with 12 bases between them.

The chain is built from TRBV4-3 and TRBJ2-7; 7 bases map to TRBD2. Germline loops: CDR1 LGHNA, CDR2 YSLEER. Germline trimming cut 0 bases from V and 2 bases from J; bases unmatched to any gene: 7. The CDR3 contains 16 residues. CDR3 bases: TGCGCCAGCAGCCAAGAAACTCTAGCGGACCCCTACGAGCAGTACTTC. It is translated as CASSQETLADPYEQYF.

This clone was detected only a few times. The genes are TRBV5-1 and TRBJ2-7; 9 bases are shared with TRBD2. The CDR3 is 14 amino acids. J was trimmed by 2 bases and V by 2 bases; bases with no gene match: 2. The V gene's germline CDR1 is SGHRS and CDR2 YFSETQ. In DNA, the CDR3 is TGCGCCAGCAGCTTTAGCGGGAGCCCCTACGAGCAGTACTTC. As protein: CASSFSGSPYEQYF.

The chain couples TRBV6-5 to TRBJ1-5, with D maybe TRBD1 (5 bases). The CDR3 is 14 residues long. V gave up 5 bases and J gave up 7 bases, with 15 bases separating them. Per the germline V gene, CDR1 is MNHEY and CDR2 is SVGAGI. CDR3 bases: TGTGCCAGCAGTACGGGGGGGGAAGAGCAGCCCCAGCATTTT. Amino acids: CASSTGGEEQPQHF.

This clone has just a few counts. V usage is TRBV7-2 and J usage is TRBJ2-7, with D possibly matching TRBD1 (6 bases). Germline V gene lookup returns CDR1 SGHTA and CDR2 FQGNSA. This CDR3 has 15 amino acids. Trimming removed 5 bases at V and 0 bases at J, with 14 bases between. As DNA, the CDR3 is TGTGCCAGCAGCGTAACTGGACAGAGCTCCTACGAGCAGTACTTC. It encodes CASSVTGQSSYEQYF.

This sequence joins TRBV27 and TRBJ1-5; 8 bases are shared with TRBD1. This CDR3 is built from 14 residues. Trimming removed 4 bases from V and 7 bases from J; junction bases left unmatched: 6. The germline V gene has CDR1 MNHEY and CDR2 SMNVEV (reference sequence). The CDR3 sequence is CASSSDRVGQPQHF. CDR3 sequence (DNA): TGTGCCAGCAGTTCGGACAGGGTGGGGCAGCCCCAGCATTTT.

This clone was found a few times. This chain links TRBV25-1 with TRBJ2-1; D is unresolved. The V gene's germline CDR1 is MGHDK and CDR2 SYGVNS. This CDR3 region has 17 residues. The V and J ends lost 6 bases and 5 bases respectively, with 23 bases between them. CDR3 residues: CASSPPTRTLTNNEQFF. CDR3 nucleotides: TGTGCCAGCAGCCCCCCCACCCGGACCCTCACGAACAATGAGCAGTTCTTC. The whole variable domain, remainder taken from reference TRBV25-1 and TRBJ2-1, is EADIYQTPRYLVIGTGKKITLECSQTMGHDKMYWYQQDPGMELHLIHYSYGVNSTEKGDLSSESTVSRIRTEHFPLTLESARPSHTSQYLCASSPPTRTLTNNEQFFGPGTRLTVL.

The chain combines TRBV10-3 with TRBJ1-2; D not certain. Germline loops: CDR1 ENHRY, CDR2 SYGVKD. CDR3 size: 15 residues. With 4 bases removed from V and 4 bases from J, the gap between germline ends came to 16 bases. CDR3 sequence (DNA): TGTGCCATCAGTGTGGAGGGATTAACCCCCTATGGCTACACCTTC. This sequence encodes CAISVEGLTPYGYTF.